The rows below give T cell receptor beta chains drawn from one sample of a study of blood T cell repertoires in COVID-19. The table came from immunoSEQ multiplex PCR; TCRdb's copy has only in-frame clones and leaves some out. In the table there are 350,000 to 450,000 clones, less than 85% of which are singletons. The sequenced sample was peripheral blood. These receptors were taken from a woman between 18 and 29 years old with acute or convalescent COVID-19. Each CDR3 is given with its conserved first and last residue. Fields, in order: J gene, clone size, V gene, D gene, CDR3 protein, CDR3 DNA. A D gene is named only where the DNA matches it firmly. Size tells how often a clone was seen (once, few, many) or the class of an expanded clone, and some rows leave it out.

>TRBJ1-5|once|TRBV3-1/TRBV3-2|.
CASSPSAEANQPQHF
TGTGCCAGCAGCCCATCTGCTGAGGCCAATCAGCCCCAGCATTTT
>TRBJ2-1|.|TRBV7-9|TRBD2
CASSPGLASDEQFF
TGTGCCAGCAGCCCGGGACTAGCAAGCGATGAGCAGTTCTTC
>TRBJ1-2|once|TRBV5-5|.
CASSPQGSNYGYTF
TGTGCCAGCAGCCCCCAGGGATCTAACTATGGCTACACCTTC
>TRBJ1-2|.|TRBV9|.
CASSVDTNYGYTF
TGTGCCAGCAGCGTAGACACGAACTATGGCTACACCTTC
>TRBJ1-2|.|TRBV2|.
CASPGPGDGYTF
TGTGCCAGCCCCGGGCCAGGGGATGGCTACACCTTC
>TRBJ1-1|.|TRBV5-1|TRBD1
CASSVLDRDPFMNTEAFF
TGCGCCAGCAGCGTGCTGGACAGGGACCCTTTCATGAACACTGAAGCTTTCTTT
>TRBJ1-6|.|TRBV15|TRBD1
CATSPWTGVLGSPLHF
TGTGCCACCAGCCCGTGGACAGGGGTGTTGGGGTCACCCCTCCACTTT
>TRBJ2-3|once|TRBV5-1|TRBD2
CASRSLAGGPDTQYF
TGCGCCAGCAGATCTCTAGCGGGGGGCCCCGATACGCAGTATTTT
>TRBJ1-1|.|TRBV7-6|.
CASSPVRNTEAFF
TGTGCCAGCAGCCCTGTGAGGAACACTGAAGCTTTCTTT
>TRBJ2-3|few|TRBV6-5|.
CASSRSRSTQYF
TGTGCCAGCAGTAGGAGCCGGTCAACGCAGTATTTT
>TRBJ2-1|.|TRBV5-1|.
CASGPGGPRNPSYNEQFF
TGCGCCAGCGGACCTGGGGGCCCTAGGAACCCGTCCTACAATGAGCAGTTCTTC
>TRBJ2-3|.|TRBV28|TRBD2
CASSRKGGRVTDTQYF
TGTGCCAGCAGCCGCAAAGGCGGGAGGGTCACAGATACGCAGTATTTT
>TRBJ1-2|.|TRBV9|.
CASSVGRENPIGYTF
TGTGCCAGCAGCGTCGGGAGGGAGAACCCTATTGGCTACACCTTC
>TRBJ1-5|.|TRBV19|TRBD1
CASSGTGNQPQHF
TGTGCCAGTAGCGGGACAGGGAATCAGCCCCAGCATTTT
>TRBJ2-1|once|TRBV6-6|TRBD1
CASSYSDRAGSEQFF
TGTGCCAGCAGTTACTCCGACAGGGCGGGCAGTGAGCAGTTCTTC
>TRBJ1-6|.|TRBV19|TRBD1
CASSIAGQSFSPLHF
TGTGCCAGTAGTATTGCGGGACAGAGTTTTTCACCCCTCCACTTT
>TRBJ2-2|.|TRBV11-3|.
CASSLDRGMNTGELFF
TGTGCCAGCAGCTTAGATAGGGGTATGAACACCGGGGAGCTGTTTTTT
>TRBJ1-5|few|TRBV6-6|TRBD1
CASILRTGLNQPQHF
TGTGCCAGCATACTAAGGACAGGCCTCAATCAGCCCCAGCATTTT
>TRBJ1-1|once|TRBV12-5|.
CASGTTITEAFF
TGTGCTAGTGGTACGACAATTACTGAAGCTTTCTTT
>TRBJ2-6|.|TRBV19|TRBD2
CATRSGGTSGANVLTF
TGTGCCACCCGGTCGGGGGGTACGTCTGGGGCCAACGTCCTGACTTTC
>TRBJ1-5|few|TRBV11-3|.
CASSLRGGKPQHF
TGTGCCAGCAGCTTAAGGGGGGGAAAGCCCCAGCATTTT
>TRBJ2-5|.|TRBV7-9|.
CASSLGSGETQYF
TGTGCCAGCAGCTTAGGGAGCGGAGAGACCCAGTACTTC
>TRBJ1-4|.|TRBV2|.
CASSFPGQINEKLFF
TGTGCCAGCAGTTTCCCGGGACAAATTAATGAAAAACTGTTTTTT
>TRBJ1-2|.|TRBV27|.
CASSLGRGYGYTF
TGTGCCAGCAGTTTAGGCAGGGGCTATGGCTACACCTTC
>TRBJ2-7|.|TRBV7-8|.
CASSLSPLRPGPSYEQYF
TGTGCCAGCAGCCTAAGTCCCCTGAGGCCAGGGCCTTCCTACGAGCAGTACTTC
>TRBJ1-5|.|TRBV19|TRBD1
CASSSGTGTNSNQPQHF
TGTGCCAGTAGTAGCGGGACAGGGACGAATAGCAATCAGCCCCAGCATTTT
>TRBJ1-2|.|TRBV5-1|TRBD1
CASSSVGTGINYGYTF
TGCGCCAGCAGCTCCGTCGGGACAGGTATTAACTATGGCTACACCTTC
>TRBJ1-2|.|TRBV4-1|.
CASSQEWAGLGGYTF
TGCGCCAGCAGCCAAGAATGGGCGGGGTTAGGTGGCTACACCTTC
>TRBJ2-7|.|TRBV11-2|.
CASSFGTISYEQYF
TGTGCCAGCAGCTTTGGGACAATCTCCTACGAGCAGTACTTC
>TRBJ2-1|once|TRBV21-1|.
CASSKGTSGRRNEQFF
TGTGCCAGCAGCAAAGGGACTAGCGGGAGACGCAATGAGCAGTTCTTC
>TRBJ1-5|.|TRBV19|TRBD1
CASSLRTGRMGNQPQHF
TGTGCCAGTAGTTTGCGGACAGGGAGAATGGGCAATCAGCCCCAGCATTTT
>TRBJ1-2|.|TRBV19|.
CASRLGSNYGYTF
TGTGCCAGTAGACTTGGTTCCAACTATGGCTACACCTTC
>TRBJ2-2|.|TRBV9|TRBD2
CASSGLVGGELFF
TGTGCCAGCAGTGGACTAGTCGGCGGGGAGCTGTTTTTT
>TRBJ2-7|.|TRBV5-1|TRBD1
CASSVGTEGAHEQYF
TGCGCCAGCAGCGTCGGGACAGAAGGGGCCCACGAGCAGTACTTC
>TRBJ2-5|once|TRBV5-6|.
CASSFGQGLETQYF
TGTGCCAGCAGCTTTGGCCAGGGCCTAGAGACCCAGTACTTC
>TRBJ1-6|.|TRBV7-2|.
CASSLASTVWSPLHF
TGTGCCAGCAGCTTAGCGTCGACTGTTTGGTCACCCCTCCACTTT
>TRBJ2-2|few|TRBV7-8|TRBD1
CASSSPRQGVTGELFF
TGTGCCAGCAGCTCCCCCAGGCAGGGGGTCACCGGGGAGCTGTTTTTT
>TRBJ2-3|.|TRBV29-1|TRBD2
CSVLAGASDTQYF
TGCAGCGTATTAGCGGGAGCGTCAGATACGCAGTATTTT